This TCR beta chain was observed in a study of T cell responses to AZD1222 COVID-19 vaccine. Libraries were prepared by immunoSEQ multiplex PCR; TCRdb keeps only in-frame clonotypes and omits some of them. The sample includes around 200,000 clones, more than 75% of them seen just once. Overall study results and limits: Repertoire sampling occurred only after the peak T cell response.

As concerns this clone: Antigen unknown. This sample also contains other DNA sequences that code for the same CDR3.

Germline CDR1 is SEHNR and CDR2 is FQNEAQ (reference sequence). Trimming at V came to 6 bases and at J to 1 base, leaving 4 bases not matched to a gene. The CDR3 runs 14 residues. The specimen was peripheral blood, collected on day 0 of AZD1222 vaccination. This sequence originates from an adult in good health. The chain recombines TRBV7-9 with TRBJ2-5, with TRBD1 matching over 8 bases. CDR3 in amino acids: CASSPDRVQETQYF. In nucleotides, the CDR3 is TGTGCCAGCAGTCCGGACAGGGTCCAAGAGACCCAGTACTTC.